The present T cell receptor beta chain was sequenced within a study of cytomegalovirus exposure and HLA in healthy donors. Study-level background: As an earlier analysis found, 150 million to 200 million T cells yielded about 120 million unique TCR beta sequences. Study-wide points: Generally TCR sequences proved uncommon, though certain public TCRs appeared in numerous donors. It was reported in a later analysis that an Asian-associated ancestry cluster showed fewer N-insertions than the approximately 690-donor mean.

As for this clone: Antigen unknown.

The PCR was carried out with 60 Vbeta primers and 13 Jbeta primers. Original analysis: Tens of millions of unique TCR beta chains, roughly 12 million shared, were counted in a later analysis. Sequenced by immunoSEQ multiplex PCR; TCRdb stores in-frame clones only, minus some. The V and J calls and clone size are taken from that table; D and trimming were inferred from the DNA. The sample lists approximately 110,000 clones; around 77% were seen once. This CDR3 is 15 amino acids long. Trimming left V 0 bases short and J 5 bases short, with 14 bases between. The V gene's germline CDR1 is SGHRS and CDR2 YFSETQ.

Material: PBMCs. The gene calls are TRBV5-1 and TRBJ2-5; perhaps TRBD1 as D (5 bases). The sequence was collected from a woman in her thirties or forties in good health and CMV-seropositive. The CDR3 bases are TGCGCCAGCAGCTTGGCTAGTTTTAAGGGGGAGACCCAGTACTTC. Its protein is CASSLASFKGETQYF.